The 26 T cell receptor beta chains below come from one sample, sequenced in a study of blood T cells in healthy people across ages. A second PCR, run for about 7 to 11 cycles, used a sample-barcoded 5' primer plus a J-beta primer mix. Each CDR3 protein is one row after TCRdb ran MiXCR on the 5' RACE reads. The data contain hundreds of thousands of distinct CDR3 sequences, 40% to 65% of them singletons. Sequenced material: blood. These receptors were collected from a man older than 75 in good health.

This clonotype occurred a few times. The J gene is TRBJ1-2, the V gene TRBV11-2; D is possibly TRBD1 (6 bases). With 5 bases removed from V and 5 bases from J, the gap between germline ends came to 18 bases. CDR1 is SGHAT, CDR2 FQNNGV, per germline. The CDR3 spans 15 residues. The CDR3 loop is CASSPSTRGRYGYTF. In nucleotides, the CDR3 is TGTGCCAGCAGCCCCTCTACGCGGGGGCGTTATGGCTACACCTTC.

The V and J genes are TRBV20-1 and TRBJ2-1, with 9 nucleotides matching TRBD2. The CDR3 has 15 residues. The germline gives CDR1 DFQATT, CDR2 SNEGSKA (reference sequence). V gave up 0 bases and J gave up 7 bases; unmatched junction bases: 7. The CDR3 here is CSARDSQTSGNEQFF. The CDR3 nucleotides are TGCAGTGCTAGAGATTCACAGACTAGCGGAAATGAGCAGTTCTTC.

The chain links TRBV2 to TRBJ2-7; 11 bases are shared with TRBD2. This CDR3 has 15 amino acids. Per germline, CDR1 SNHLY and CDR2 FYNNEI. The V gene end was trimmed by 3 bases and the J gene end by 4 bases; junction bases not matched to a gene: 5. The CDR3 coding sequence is TGTGCCAGCAGTGACTCTAGCGGGAGGTTGTACGAGCAGTACTTC. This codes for CASSDSSGRLYEQYF.

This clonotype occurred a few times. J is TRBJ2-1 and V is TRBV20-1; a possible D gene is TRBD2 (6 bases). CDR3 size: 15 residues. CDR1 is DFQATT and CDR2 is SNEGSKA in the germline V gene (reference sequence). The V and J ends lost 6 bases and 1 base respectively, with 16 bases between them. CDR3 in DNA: TGCAGTGCACTAGCACCGAGGAGATCCTACAATGAGCAGTTCTTC. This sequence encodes CSALAPRRSYNEQFF.

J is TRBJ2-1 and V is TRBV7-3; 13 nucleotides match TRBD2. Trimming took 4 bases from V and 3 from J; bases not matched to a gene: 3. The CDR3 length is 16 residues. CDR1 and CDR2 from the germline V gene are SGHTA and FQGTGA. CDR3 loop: CASSSRTSGSYNEQFF. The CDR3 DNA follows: TGTGCCAGCAGCTCTCGGACTAGCGGGAGCTACAATGAGCAGTTCTTC. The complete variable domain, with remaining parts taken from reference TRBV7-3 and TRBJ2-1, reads GAGVSQTPSNKVTEKGKYVELRCDPISGHTALYWYRQSLGQGPEFLIYFQGTGAADDSGLPNDRFFAVRPEGSVSTLKIQRTERGDSAVYLCASSSRTSGSYNEQFFGPGTRLTVL.

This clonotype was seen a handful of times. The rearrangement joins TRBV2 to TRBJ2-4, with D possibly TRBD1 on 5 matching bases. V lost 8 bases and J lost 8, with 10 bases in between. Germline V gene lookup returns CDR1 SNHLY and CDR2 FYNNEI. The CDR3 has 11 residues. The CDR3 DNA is TGTGCCAGCGGGCCAGGGCACATTCAGTACTTC. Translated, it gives CASGPGHIQYF.

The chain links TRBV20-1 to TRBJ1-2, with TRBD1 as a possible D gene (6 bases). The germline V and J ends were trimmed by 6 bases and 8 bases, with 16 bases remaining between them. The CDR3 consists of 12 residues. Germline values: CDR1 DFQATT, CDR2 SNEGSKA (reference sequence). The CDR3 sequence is CSAQPGGGGYTF. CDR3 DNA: TGCAGTGCCCAGCCGGGGGGGGGCGGCTACACCTTC.

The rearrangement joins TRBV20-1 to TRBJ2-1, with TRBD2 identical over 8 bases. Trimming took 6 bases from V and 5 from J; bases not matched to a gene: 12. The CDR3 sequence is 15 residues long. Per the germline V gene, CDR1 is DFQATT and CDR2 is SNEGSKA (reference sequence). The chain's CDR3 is CSAPEGSGADNEQFF. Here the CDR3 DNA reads TGCAGTGCCCCGGAAGGTAGCGGGGCTGACAATGAGCAGTTCTTC.

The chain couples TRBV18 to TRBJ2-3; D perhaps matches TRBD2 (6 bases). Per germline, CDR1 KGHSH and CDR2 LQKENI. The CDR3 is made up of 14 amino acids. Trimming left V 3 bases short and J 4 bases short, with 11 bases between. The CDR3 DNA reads TGTGCCAGCTCACCGGGCGGGATGGCAGATACGCAGTATTTT. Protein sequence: CASSPGGMADTQYF.

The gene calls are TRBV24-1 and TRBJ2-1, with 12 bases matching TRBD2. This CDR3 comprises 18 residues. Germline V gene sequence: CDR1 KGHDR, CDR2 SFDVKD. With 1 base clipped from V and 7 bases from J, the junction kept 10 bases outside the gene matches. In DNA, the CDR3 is TGTGCCACCAGTGATTTTTCTAGCGGGAGGGCCTATGATAATGAGCAGTTCTTC. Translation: CATSDFSSGRAYDNEQFF.

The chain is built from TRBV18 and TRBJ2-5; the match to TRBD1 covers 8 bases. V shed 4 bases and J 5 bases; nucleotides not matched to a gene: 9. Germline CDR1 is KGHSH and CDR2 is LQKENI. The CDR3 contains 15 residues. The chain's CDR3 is CASSLGQGGSETQYF. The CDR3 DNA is TGTGCCAGCTCACTCGGACAGGGTGGTTCCGAGACCCAGTACTTC.

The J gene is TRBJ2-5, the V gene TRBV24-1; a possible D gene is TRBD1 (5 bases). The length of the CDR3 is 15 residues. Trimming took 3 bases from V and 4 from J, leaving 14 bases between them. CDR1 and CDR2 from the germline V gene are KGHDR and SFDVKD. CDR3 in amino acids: CATSDLTESPETQYF. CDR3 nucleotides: TGTGCCACCAGTGATCTGACAGAGAGCCCAGAGACCCAGTACTTC.

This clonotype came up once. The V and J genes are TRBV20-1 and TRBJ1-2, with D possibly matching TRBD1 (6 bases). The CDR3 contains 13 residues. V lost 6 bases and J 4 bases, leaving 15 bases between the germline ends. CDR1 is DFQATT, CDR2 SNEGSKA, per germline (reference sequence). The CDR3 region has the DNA TGCAGTGCCGTGGAGGACAGTAGCTATGGCTACACCTTC. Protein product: CSAVEDSSYGYTF.

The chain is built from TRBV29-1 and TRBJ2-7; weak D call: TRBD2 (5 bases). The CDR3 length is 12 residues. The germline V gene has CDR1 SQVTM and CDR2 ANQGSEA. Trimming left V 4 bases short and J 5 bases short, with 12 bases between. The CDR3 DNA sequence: TGCAGCGTTGTCGAGGGTGTCGACGAGCAGTACTTC. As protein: CSVVEGVDEQYF.

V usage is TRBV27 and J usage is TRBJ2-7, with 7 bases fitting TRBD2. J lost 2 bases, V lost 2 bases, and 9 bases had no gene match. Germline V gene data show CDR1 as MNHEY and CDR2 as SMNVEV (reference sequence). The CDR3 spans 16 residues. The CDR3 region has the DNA TGTGCCAGCAGTTTAGGCGGGGGATGGGCTGCCTACGAGCAGTACTTC. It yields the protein CASSLGGGWAAYEQYF.

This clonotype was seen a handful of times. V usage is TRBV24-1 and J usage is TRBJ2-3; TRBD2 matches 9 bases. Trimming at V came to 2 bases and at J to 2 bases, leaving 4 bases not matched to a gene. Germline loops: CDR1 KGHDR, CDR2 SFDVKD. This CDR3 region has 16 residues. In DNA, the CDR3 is TGTGCCACCAGTGATTCAAGCGGGAGGCACACAGATACGCAGTATTTT. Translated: CATSDSSGRHTDTQYF.

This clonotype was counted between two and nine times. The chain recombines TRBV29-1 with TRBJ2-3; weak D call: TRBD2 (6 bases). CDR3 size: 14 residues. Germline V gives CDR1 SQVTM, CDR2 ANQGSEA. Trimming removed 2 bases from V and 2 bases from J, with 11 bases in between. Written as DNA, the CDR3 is TGCAGCGTTGAACCGGGACTGCACACAGATACGCAGTATTTT. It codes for CSVEPGLHTDTQYF.

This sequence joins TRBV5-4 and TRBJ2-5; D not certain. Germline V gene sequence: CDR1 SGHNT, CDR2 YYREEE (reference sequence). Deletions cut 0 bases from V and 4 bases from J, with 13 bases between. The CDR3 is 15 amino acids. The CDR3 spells CASSLAGAKGETQYF. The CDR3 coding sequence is TGTGCCAGCAGCTTGGCGGGTGCCAAGGGAGAGACCCAGTACTTC.

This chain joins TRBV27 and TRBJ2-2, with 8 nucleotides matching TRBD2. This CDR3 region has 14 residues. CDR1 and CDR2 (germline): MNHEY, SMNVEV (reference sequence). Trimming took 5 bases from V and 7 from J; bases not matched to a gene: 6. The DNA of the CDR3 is TGTGCCAGCAGTCATACGGGGGGGGTCGGGGAGCTGTTTTTT. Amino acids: CASSHTGGVGELFF.

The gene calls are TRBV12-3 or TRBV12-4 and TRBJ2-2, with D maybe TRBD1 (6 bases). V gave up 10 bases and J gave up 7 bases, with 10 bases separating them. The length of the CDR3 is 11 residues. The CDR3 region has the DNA TGTGCCATGAGGGGGAGCGGGGAGCTGTTTTTT. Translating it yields CAMRGSGELFF.

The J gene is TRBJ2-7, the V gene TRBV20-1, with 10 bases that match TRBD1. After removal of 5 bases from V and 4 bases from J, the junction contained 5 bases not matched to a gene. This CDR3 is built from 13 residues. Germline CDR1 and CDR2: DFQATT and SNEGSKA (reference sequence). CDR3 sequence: CSAPWTGGYEQYF. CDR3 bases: TGCAGTGCTCCCTGGACAGGGGGATACGAGCAGTACTTC.

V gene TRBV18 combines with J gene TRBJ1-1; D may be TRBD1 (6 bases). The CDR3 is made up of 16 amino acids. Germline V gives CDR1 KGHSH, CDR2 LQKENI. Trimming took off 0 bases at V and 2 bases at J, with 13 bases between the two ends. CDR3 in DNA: TGTGCCAGCTCACCACCCAATAACAGGGAAAACACTGAAGCTTTCTTT. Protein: CASSPPNNRENTEAFF.

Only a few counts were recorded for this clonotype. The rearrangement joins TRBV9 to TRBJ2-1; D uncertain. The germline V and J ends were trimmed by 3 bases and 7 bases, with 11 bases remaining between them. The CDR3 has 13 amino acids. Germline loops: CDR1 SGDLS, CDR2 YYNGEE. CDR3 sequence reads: CASSDRTENEQFF. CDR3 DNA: TGTGCCAGCAGCGACCGGACCGAAAATGAGCAGTTCTTC.

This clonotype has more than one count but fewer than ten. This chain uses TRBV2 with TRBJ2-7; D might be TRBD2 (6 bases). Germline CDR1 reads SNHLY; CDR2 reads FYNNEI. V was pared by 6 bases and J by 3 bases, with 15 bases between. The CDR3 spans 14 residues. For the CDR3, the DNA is TGTGCCAGCAGGACGGGGGTAACCCTCTACGAGCAGTACTTC. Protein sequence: CASRTGVTLYEQYF.

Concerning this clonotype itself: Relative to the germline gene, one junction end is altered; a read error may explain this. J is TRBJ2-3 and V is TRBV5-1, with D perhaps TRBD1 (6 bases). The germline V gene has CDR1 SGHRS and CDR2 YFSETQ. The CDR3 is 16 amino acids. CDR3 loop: CASSLSAGPPTGTQYF. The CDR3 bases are TGCGCCAGCAGCTTGTCGGCAGGTCCCCCGACAGGTACGCAGTATTTT.

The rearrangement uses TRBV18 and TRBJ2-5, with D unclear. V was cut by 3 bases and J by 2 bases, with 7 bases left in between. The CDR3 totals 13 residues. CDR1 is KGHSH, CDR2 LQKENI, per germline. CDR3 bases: TGTGCCAGCTCACCGGTGGGGCAAGAGACCCAGTACTTC. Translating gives CASSPVGQETQYF.